This T cell receptor (beta chain) was documented in a study of CD4 and CD8 cells across lung adenocarcinoma regions. TCRdb independently ran MiXCR on the PCR reads; one entry per CDR3 protein. The repertoire holds about 12,000 distinct CDR3 sequences, with less than 60% as singletons. Germline loops: CDR1 MNHEY, CDR2 SMNVEV (reference sequence). The CDR3 contains 13 residues. Samples came from patients with localized non-small cell lung adenocarcinoma. The chain uses TRBV27 and TRBJ2-1; D remains ambiguous. The J call may be mistaken, given a closer DNA end match to TRBJ2-7. The receptor's source is a female donor with lung adenocarcinoma. The CD4 and CD8 labels of this study may be unreliable. The sample consisted of CD8+ T cells from the margin of a lung tumor. The CDR3 nucleotides are TGTGCCAGCAGTTTAGGATTATACGGTGAGCAGTACGTC. The encoded protein is CASSLGLYGEQYV.